This is a list of T cell receptor beta chains from one sample in a study of CD8 T cells in ankylosing spondylitis. TCRdb redid the calling of the 5' RACE reads with MiXCR, one entry per CDR3 protein. The sample has hundreds of thousands of distinct CDR3 sequences; roughly 18% are singletons. Source material: blood, either unsorted or a sorted T cell fraction (not recorded which). The receptors come from a male donor with ankylosing spondylitis. Each CDR3 is given with its conserved first and last residue. Fields, in order: clone size, J gene, V gene, D gene, CDR3 DNA, CDR3 protein. A D gene is named only where the DNA matches it firmly. The size field is filled for only some rows; it gives once, few, many or a size class.

abundance: few; j_gene: TRBJ1-4; v_gene: TRBV27; d_gene: TRBD1; CDR3nt: TGTGCCAGCAGTTTATTTCGGACAGGGGAGAATGAAAAACTGTTTTTT; CDR3aa: CASSLFRTGENEKLFF
abundance: few; j_gene: TRBJ2-1; v_gene: TRBV6-2/TRBV6-3; d_gene: TRBD1; CDR3nt: TGTGCCAGCAGACCCCTCGGACAGGGGAGCTACAATGAGCAGTTCTTC; CDR3aa: CASRPLGQGSYNEQFF
abundance: NA; j_gene: TRBJ2-5; v_gene: TRBV7-2; d_gene: NA; CDR3nt: TGTGCCAGCAGCTTTTTCGGCCAAGAGACCCAGTACTTC; CDR3aa: CASSFFGQETQYF
abundance: NA; j_gene: TRBJ2-4; v_gene: TRBV20-1; d_gene: TRBD1; CDR3nt: TGCAGTGCTTTCGGACAGGGTAATGGCATTCAGTACTTC; CDR3aa: CSAFGQGNGIQYF
abundance: NA; j_gene: TRBJ1-1; v_gene: TRBV11-2; d_gene: NA; CDR3nt: TGTGCCAGCAGCCTCCGACAGGCCATCATGAACACTGAAGCTTTCTTT; CDR3aa: CASSLRQAIMNTEAFF
abundance: many; j_gene: TRBJ2-1; v_gene: TRBV28; d_gene: TRBD1; CDR3nt: TGTGCCAGCACCTCTGCGGGTTTATTGGGACAGGGTGAGCAGTTCTTC; CDR3aa: CASTSAGLLGQGEQFF
abundance: few; j_gene: TRBJ1-3; v_gene: TRBV10-3; d_gene: TRBD1; CDR3nt: TGTGCCATCAGTGAGTCGACAGGGGGGCTCTCTGGAAACACCATATATTTT; CDR3aa: CAISESTGGLSGNTIYF
abundance: NA; j_gene: TRBJ1-4; v_gene: TRBV5-1; d_gene: NA; CDR3nt: TGCGCCAGCAGCGCGACAGCCGCAACTAATGAAAAACTGTTTTTT; CDR3aa: CASSATAATNEKLFF
abundance: NA; j_gene: TRBJ2-1; v_gene: TRBV6-2/TRBV6-3; d_gene: TRBD2; CDR3nt: TGTGCCAGCAGTTACTCTACTTTCAGGCTAGCGGGAGCGAATGAGCAGTTCTTC; CDR3aa: CASSYSTFRLAGANEQFF
abundance: NA; j_gene: TRBJ2-1; v_gene: TRBV19; d_gene: NA; CDR3nt: TGTGCCAGTAGTATAGGGTCACCCAATGAGCAGTTCTTC; CDR3aa: CASSIGSPNEQFF
abundance: few; j_gene: TRBJ1-2; v_gene: TRBV6-5; d_gene: NA; CDR3nt: TGTGCCAGCAGTTACTCGGATCGTTATGGCTACACCTTC; CDR3aa: CASSYSDRYGYTF
abundance: few; j_gene: TRBJ1-6; v_gene: TRBV27; d_gene: NA; CDR3nt: TGTGCCAGCTGTCGAGGGGCTGGGAATTCACCCCTCCACTTT; CDR3aa: CASCRGAGNSPLHF
abundance: few; j_gene: TRBJ2-7; v_gene: TRBV28; d_gene: NA; CDR3nt: TGTGCCAGCAGCAATTCCGACAGGCCCCCTTTTTACGAGCAGTACTTC; CDR3aa: CASSNSDRPPFYEQYF
abundance: NA; j_gene: TRBJ1-1; v_gene: TRBV7-9; d_gene: NA; CDR3nt: TGTGCCAGCAGCTTATATTCCCAAACTGAAGCTTTCTTT; CDR3aa: CASSLYSQTEAFF
abundance: few; j_gene: TRBJ1-1; v_gene: TRBV6-5; d_gene: TRBD1; CDR3nt: TGTGCCAGCACCCCCCCAGGGGGCCGTGCTTTCTTT; CDR3aa: CASTPPGGRAFF
abundance: NA; j_gene: TRBJ2-1; v_gene: TRBV7-9; d_gene: NA; CDR3nt: TGTGCCAGCAGTCTAGGGGTGGGGCTGAGCTCCTACAATGAGCAGTTCTTC; CDR3aa: CASSLGVGLSSYNEQFF
abundance: few; j_gene: TRBJ2-7; v_gene: TRBV20-1; d_gene: NA; CDR3nt: TGCAGTGCCTCCTTGGGGCAGAGCCAGGAGCAGTACTTC; CDR3aa: CSASLGQSQEQYF
abundance: NA; j_gene: TRBJ1-5; v_gene: TRBV2; d_gene: NA; CDR3nt: TGTGCCAGCAGGGGGGGCAGGGACAATCAGCCCCAGCATTTT; CDR3aa: CASRGGRDNQPQHF
abundance: NA; j_gene: TRBJ2-5; v_gene: TRBV28; d_gene: TRBD2; CDR3nt: TGTGCCAGCAGTTTGTTCGGGGCGGGAGTCGGGGAGACCCAGTACTTC; CDR3aa: CASSLFGAGVGETQYF
abundance: NA; j_gene: TRBJ2-1; v_gene: TRBV12-3/TRBV12-4; d_gene: TRBD2; CDR3nt: TGTGCCAGCAGTTTCCGGGGGGTGGAGAACAATGAGCAGTTCTTC; CDR3aa: CASSFRGVENNEQFF
abundance: NA; j_gene: TRBJ1-5; v_gene: TRBV12-3/TRBV12-4; d_gene: NA; CDR3nt: TGTGCCAGCAGTTTAGTGGGGATAGATCAGCCCCAGCATTTT; CDR3aa: CASSLVGIDQPQHF
abundance: NA; j_gene: TRBJ2-3; v_gene: TRBV5-1; d_gene: NA; CDR3nt: TGCGCCAGCAGGCGTCGATACACAGATACGCAGTATTTT; CDR3aa: CASRRRYTDTQYF
abundance: many; j_gene: TRBJ2-5; v_gene: TRBV20-1; d_gene: TRBD2; CDR3nt: TGCAGTGCTAATCCACTAGCGGTTCAAGAGACCCAGTACTTC; CDR3aa: CSANPLAVQETQYF
abundance: many; j_gene: TRBJ1-2; v_gene: TRBV12-3/TRBV12-4; d_gene: TRBD1; CDR3nt: TGTGCCAGCAGTTTAGGTCCAGACAGGGGGCGTGGCTACACCTTC; CDR3aa: CASSLGPDRGRGYTF
abundance: few; j_gene: TRBJ2-5; v_gene: TRBV20-1; d_gene: TRBD1; CDR3nt: TGCAGTGCTATTGACAGGGTGGGTTTCCAAGAGACCCAGTACTTC; CDR3aa: CSAIDRVGFQETQYF
abundance: NA; j_gene: TRBJ2-7; v_gene: TRBV20-1; d_gene: NA; CDR3nt: TGCAGTGCTAGAGCCCCGGGGGGCCAGGGCTACGAGCAGTACTTC; CDR3aa: CSARAPGGQGYEQYF